This T cell receptor (beta chain) was identified in a study of blood T cell repertoires in COVID-19 (dated by TCRdb to the early 2020s). About the study as a whole: The collaborator samples originated in the United States, Italy and Spain and spanned the acute and convalescent phases of COVID-19. The repertoires were made available in a free public database intended to serve as a resource for research on the immune response to SARS-CoV-2. HLA class I and class II types, where available, came from metadata supplied by the sample provider rather than from assay-based typing. The dataset comprised deeply sampled blood TCRbeta repertoires from subjects exposed to, actively infected with, or recovered from COVID-19. The sample metadata nearly always contained a de-identified subject ID, COVID-19 status, age in years and sex. Samples came from the ongoing ImmuneRACE study (first 160 participants) plus 1,254 subjects from 6 global collaborators. The prospective study material was composed of cDNA or gDNA derived from T cells, B-cell-depleted T cells, or PBMCs. Study-wide conclusions, independent of this receptor: The amount of clinical and demographic metadata varied by source and participant and was provided uncurated.

Looking up the germline V gene (reference sequence) yields CDR1 SEHNR and CDR2 FQNEAQ. Taken from cysteine to phenylalanine, the CDR3 has 14 residues. Of the read, only the CDR3 DNA is kept; its 42 bases are in frame from base 1. V drops 3 bases and J drops 10 bases, leaving 16 bases in between. This clone was counted a few times. Its antigen specificity is not known. It has no much larger one-base neighbor in the sample; base qualities were not kept. TCRbeta CDR3 regions were amplified from genomic DNA using the immunoSEQ Assay, a bias-controlled multiplex PCR. Turning to the authors' computational methods: Within the assay, amplification of reference gene primers was used to estimate how many nucleated cells each sample contained. To quantify the absolute abundance of each unique TCRbeta CDR3 rearrangement, sequence reads were collapsed and filtered. For each sample, productive Simpson clonality was calculated as the square root of Simpson's diversity index over productive rearrangements. TCRdb stores this immuneACCESS table with in-frame sequences only. Part of the clones is absent; in the studies checked, under half of the shortfall reflects unresolved V genes, and no reason is known for the rest. V and J calls plus clone size are reproduced from that table; the DNA served to infer D and trimming. The sample table lists 150,000 to 200,000 clones, 60% to 80% of them with a count of one. The ten biggest clones cover around 16% of the sample.

In the prospective study, participants were about 18 to 95 years old, resided in around 25 geographic areas of the United States, and were enrolled through a virtual design. To assign participants to cohorts, the prospective study relied on clinical history that participants themselves reported in a screening survey and a study questionnaire. Recovered participants in ImmuneRACE Cohort 3 were defined by two consecutive negative NP/OP PCR tests, clearance by a healthcare professional, or resolution of symptoms. Mobile phlebotomists in the prospective study collected whole blood, serum and a nasopharyngeal or oropharyngeal swab from every participant. Participants in the prospective study had the option to provide additional blood draws and questionnaires over a 2-month period. Before DNA extraction, blood samples from the prospective study were shipped at room temperature or frozen.

The material sequenced was PBMCs or T cells enriched from blood (not recorded which). The receptor was derived from a woman aged 45-60 years who had recovered from COVID-19. The rearranged segments are TRBV7-9 and TRBJ2-1; TRBD2 is perhaps the D gene, given 6 matching bases. The CDR3 here reads CASSFGRGIWEQFF. The nucleotides read TGTGCCAGCAGCTTTGGTCGCGGGATCTGGGAGCAGTTCTTC.